The entry below describes one T cell receptor (beta chain). These data are taken from a study of blood T cell repertoires in COVID-19. Residents of about two dozen US areas, aged roughly 18 to 95 years, made up the participants. Cohort placement rested on clinical history that participants reported themselves. Libraries were prepared by immunoSEQ multiplex PCR; TCRdb keeps only in-frame clonotypes and omits some of them. The table has over 150,000 clones, roughly four fifths seen once. The specimen sequenced was PBMCs or T cells enriched from blood (not recorded which). This receptor was identified in a man aged 35 to 55 who had recovered from COVID-19.

The CDR3: CASKDSSLNTEAFF. CDR3 bases: TGTGCCAGCAAGGACAGCAGTCTGAACACTGAAGCTTTCTTT. The V gene is TRBV6-4, the J gene TRBJ1-1; D might be TRBD1 (6 bases). V was cut by 7 bases and J by 0 bases, with 12 bases left in between. CDR1 MRHNA and CDR2 SNTAGT come from the germline V gene. The CDR3 spans 14 residues.